The rows below give T cell receptor beta chains drawn from one sample of a study of molecular identifiers for immune sequencing clone quantification. TCRdb itself ran the PCR reads through MiXCR, one entry per CDR3 protein. The table records approximately 97,000 distinct CDR3 sequences, 30% to 45% of them present only once. Sequences were obtained from naive CD8+ T cells from blood, with Jurkat cell RNA spiked in. The receptors were sampled from a human donor in good health. Some libraries in this study had Jurkat cell RNA spiked in. Both conserved end residues are part of each CDR3. D genes are given only for firm matches. Expanded clones get a size class; other rows say once, few or many, or leave the size out.

j_gene | abundance | v_gene | d_gene | CDR3nt | CDR3aa
TRBJ2-1 | . | TRBV27 | . | TGTGCCAGCAGTTTTTCGACCTACAATGAGCAGTTCTTC | CASSFSTYNEQFF
TRBJ1-5 | many | TRBV24-1 | . | TGTGCCACCAGTGCCGTGGGGCTCAATCAGCCCCAGCATTTT | CATSAVGLNQPQHF
TRBJ2-7 | many | TRBV4-3 | . | TGCGCCAGCAGCCGGGAAGGGAGAGGCCACGAGCAGTACTTC | CASSREGRGHEQYF
TRBJ2-7 | . | TRBV12-3/TRBV12-4 | . | TGTGCCAGCAGCCTTAAACCCTCCTACGAGCAGTACTTC | CASSLKPSYEQYF
TRBJ2-3 | many | TRBV27 | . | TGTGCCAGCAGTCCTCCTAGCCTCCAGCGCAGCACAGATACGCAGTATTTT | CASSPPSLQRSTDTQYF
TRBJ1-6 | . | TRBV27 | . | TGTGCCAGCAGATTATCTGGGTCCAGAACTTCACCCCTCCACTTT | CASRLSGSRTSPLHF
TRBJ1-1 | . | TRBV3-1 | . | TGTGCCAGCAGCCAAGAGATCGGGACGACGACTGAAGCTTTCTTT | CASSQEIGTTTEAFF
TRBJ1-6 | . | TRBV7-9 | . | TGTGCCAGCAGCTTTCGGCCTTTTTATTCACCCCTCCACTTT | CASSFRPFYSPLHF
TRBJ2-7 | few | TRBV28 | . | TGTGCCAGCAGTTTACAGGGGACTCTATCCTACGAGCAGTACTTC | CASSLQGTLSYEQYF
TRBJ2-7 | . | TRBV5-6 | . | TGTGCCAGCAGCTTGGTTCGGGCCTACGAGCAGTACTTC | CASSLVRAYEQYF
TRBJ2-7 | . | TRBV27 | . | TGTGCCAGCAGTTTACGGGGGGCAGTCTACGAGCAGTACTTC | CASSLRGAVYEQYF
TRBJ1-1 | . | TRBV10-3 | . | TGTGCCATCAGTGAACAGGGTGAGGGCACTGAAGCTTTCTTT | CAISEQGEGTEAFF
TRBJ2-7 | . | TRBV19 | TRBD2 | TGTGCCAGTAGTATATTCGCGGGAGAATACGGGCAGTACTTC | CASSIFAGEYGQYF
TRBJ2-2 | many | TRBV6-5 | TRBD2 | TGTGCCAGCAGGGGGACTAGCGGGATGACGAGGTCCGGGGAGCTGTTTTTT | CASRGTSGMTRSGELFF
TRBJ1-5 | few | TRBV6-6 | . | TGTGCCAGCAGCCCTCGGGCGGATCAGCCCCAGCATTTT | CASSPRADQPQHF
TRBJ1-1 | . | TRBV5-6 | . | TGTGCCAGCAGCTTGGTTTCGGGTTGGACTGAAGCTTTCTTT | CASSLVSGWTEAFF
TRBJ2-4 | . | TRBV5-6 | TRBD1 | TGTGCCAGCAGGCGACAGGGGCTGGCCAAAAACATTCAGTACTTC | CASRRQGLAKNIQYF
TRBJ2-7 | few | TRBV28 | TRBD2 | TGTGCCAGCAGTTTGTCGGGGGGGCGCGAGCAGTACTTC | CASSLSGGREQYF
TRBJ2-2 | . | TRBV11-3 | TRBD2 | TGTGACAGCAGCTCCGCTACCCCTAGCGGGAGTGGGGAGCTGTTTTTT | CDSSSATPSGSGELFF
TRBJ1-6 | few | TRBV27 | TRBD1 | TGTGCCAGCAGTTTATTCACTTCCGGGACAGCCCTCCACTTT | CASSLFTSGTALHF
TRBJ2-5 | many | TRBV29-1 | . | TGCAGCGTAGCCGGGGGCTCGCAAGAGACCCAGTACTTC | CSVAGGSQETQYF
TRBJ2-1 | . | TRBV7-8 | . | TGTGCCAGCAGCTTCTTAGCGGCGGGGTATAATGAGCAGTTCTTC | CASSFLAAGYNEQFF
TRBJ2-3 | many | TRBV6-5 | . | TGTGCCAGCAGTTACTCAGATACGCAGTATTTT | CASSYSDTQYF
TRBJ2-1 | . | TRBV5-1 | TRBD2 | TGCGCCAGCAGCTTGGAGATGGGACTAGCGATCAATGAGCAGTTCTTC | CASSLEMGLAINEQFF
TRBJ1-4 | . | TRBV11-1 | . | TGTGCCAGCAGCTTTAACCGGGAGGCAACTAATGAAAAACTGTTTTTT | CASSFNREATNEKLFF
TRBJ2-7 | . | TRBV20-1 | . | TGCAGTGCTGGCGAGTCGACCTACGAGCAGTACTTC | CSAGESTYEQYF
TRBJ2-1 | . | TRBV20-1 | . | TGCAGTGCTAGAGCACCCGGGGTGTGGGAGCAGTTCTTC | CSARAPGVWEQFF
TRBJ1-2 | . | TRBV28 | . | TGTGCCAGCAGTATGACAGACCACTATGGCTACACCTTC | CASSMTDHYGYTF
TRBJ2-5 | few | TRBV7-9 | . | TGTGCCAGCAGAGGGAGGCAAGAGCCCCAGTACTTC | CASRGRQEPQYF
TRBJ1-5 | few | TRBV12-3/TRBV12-4 | . | TGTGCCAGCACCACATATAGCAATCAGCCCCAGCATTTT | CASTTYSNQPQHF
TRBJ2-6 | . | TRBV7-6 | . | TGTGCCAGCAGCGCCTCCGAGAGTGGGGCCAACGTCCTGACTTTC | CASSASESGANVLTF
TRBJ2-5 | many | TRBV15 | . | TGTGCCACCAGCACAGAGGACAGAAGGACCCAGTACTTC | CATSTEDRRTQYF
TRBJ1-4 | . | TRBV6-2/TRBV6-3 | . | TGTGCCAGCAGTTGGCCCCCGGGACGATCGTCGCTGAGTGAAAAACTGTTTTTT | CASSWPPGRSSLSEKLFF
TRBJ1-5 | once | TRBV7-8 | . | TGTGCCAGCAGCTTAGTCCGGGCCTATAGCAATCAGCCCCAGCATTTT | CASSLVRAYSNQPQHF
TRBJ2-3 | many | TRBV28 | TRBD2 | TGTGCCAGCAGTCACCGTAGCGGGAGGCCAACAGATACGCAGTATTTT | CASSHRSGRPTDTQYF
TRBJ2-1 | few | TRBV24-1 | TRBD2 | TGTGCCACCAGTGATTCCAAGACTAGCGGGATGTTTGAGCAGTTCTTC | CATSDSKTSGMFEQFF